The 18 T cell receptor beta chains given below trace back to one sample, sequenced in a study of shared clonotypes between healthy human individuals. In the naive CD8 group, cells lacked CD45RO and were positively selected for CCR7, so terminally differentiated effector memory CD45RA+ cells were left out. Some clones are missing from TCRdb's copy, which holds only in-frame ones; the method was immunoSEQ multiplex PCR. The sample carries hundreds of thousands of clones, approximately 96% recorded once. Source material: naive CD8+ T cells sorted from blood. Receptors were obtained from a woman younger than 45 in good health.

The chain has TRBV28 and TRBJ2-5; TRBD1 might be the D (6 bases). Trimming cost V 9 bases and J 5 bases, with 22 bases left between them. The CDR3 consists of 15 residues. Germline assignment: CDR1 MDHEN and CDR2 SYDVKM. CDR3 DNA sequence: TGTGCCAGTATTCCTGGGACCGCAAGGGGGGAGACCCAGTACTTC. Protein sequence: CASIPGTARGETQYF.

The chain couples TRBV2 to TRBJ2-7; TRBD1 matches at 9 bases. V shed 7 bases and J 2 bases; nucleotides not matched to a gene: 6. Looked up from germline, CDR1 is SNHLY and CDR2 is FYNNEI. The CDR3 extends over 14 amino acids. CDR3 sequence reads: CASTGQGMTYEQYF. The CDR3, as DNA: TGTGCCAGCACCGGACAGGGGATGACCTACGAGCAGTACTTC.

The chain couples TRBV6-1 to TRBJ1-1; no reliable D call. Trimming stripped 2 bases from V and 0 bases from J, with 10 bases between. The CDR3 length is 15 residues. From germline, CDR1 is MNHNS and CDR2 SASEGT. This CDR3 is CASSETEIMNTEAFF. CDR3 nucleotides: TGTGCCAGCAGTGAAACAGAAATCATGAACACTGAAGCTTTCTTT.

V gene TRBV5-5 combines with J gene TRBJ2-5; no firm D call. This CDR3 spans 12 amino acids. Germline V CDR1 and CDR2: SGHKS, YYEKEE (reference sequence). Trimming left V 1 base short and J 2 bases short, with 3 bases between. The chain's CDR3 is CASSLRQETQYF. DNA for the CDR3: TGTGCCAGCAGCTTGCGTCAAGAGACCCAGTACTTC.

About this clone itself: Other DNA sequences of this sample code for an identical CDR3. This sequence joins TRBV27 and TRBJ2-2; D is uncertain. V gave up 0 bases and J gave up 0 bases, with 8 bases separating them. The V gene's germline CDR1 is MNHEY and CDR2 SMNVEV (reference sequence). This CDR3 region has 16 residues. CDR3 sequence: CASSLSPGTNTGELFF. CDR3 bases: TGTGCCAGCAGTTTATCGCCAGGAACGAACACCGGGGAGCTGTTTTTT.

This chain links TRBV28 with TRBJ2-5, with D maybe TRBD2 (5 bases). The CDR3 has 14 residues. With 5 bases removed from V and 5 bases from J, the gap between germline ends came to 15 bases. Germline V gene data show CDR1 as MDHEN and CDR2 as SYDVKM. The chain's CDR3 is CASSPEGLQETQYF. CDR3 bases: TGTGCCAGCAGTCCAGAGGGCCTCCAGGAGACCCAGTACTTC. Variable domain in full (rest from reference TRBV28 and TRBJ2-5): DVKVTQSSRYLVKRTGEKVFLECVQDMDHENMFWYRQDPGLGLRLIYFSYDVKMKEKGDIPEGYSVSREKKERFSLILESASTNQTSMYLCASSPEGLQETQYFGPGTRLLVL.

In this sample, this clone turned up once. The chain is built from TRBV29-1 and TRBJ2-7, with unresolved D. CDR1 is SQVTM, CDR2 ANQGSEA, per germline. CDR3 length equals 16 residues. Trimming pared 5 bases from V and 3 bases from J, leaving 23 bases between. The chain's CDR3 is CSVTGHGDGSFYEQYF. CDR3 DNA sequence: TGCAGCGTTACCGGTCATGGAGACGGCTCCTTCTACGAGCAGTACTTC.

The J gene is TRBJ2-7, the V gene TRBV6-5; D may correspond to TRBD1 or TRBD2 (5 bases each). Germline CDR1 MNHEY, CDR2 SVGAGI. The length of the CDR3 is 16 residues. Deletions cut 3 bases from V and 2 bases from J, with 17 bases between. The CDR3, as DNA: TGTGCCAGCAGTTATGTTTTGGGGGAGACCCCCTACGAGCAGTACTTC. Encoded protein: CASSYVLGETPYEQYF.

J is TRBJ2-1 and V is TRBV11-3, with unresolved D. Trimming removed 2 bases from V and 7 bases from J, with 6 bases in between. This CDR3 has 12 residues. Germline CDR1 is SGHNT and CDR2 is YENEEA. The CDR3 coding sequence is TGTGCCAGCAGCTTATTATCGAATGAGCAGTTCTTC. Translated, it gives CASSLLSNEQFF.

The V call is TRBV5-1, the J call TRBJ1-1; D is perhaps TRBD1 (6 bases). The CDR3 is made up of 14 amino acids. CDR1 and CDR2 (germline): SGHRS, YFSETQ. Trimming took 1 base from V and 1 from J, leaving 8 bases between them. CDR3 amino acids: CASSLWDKNTEAFF. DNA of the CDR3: TGCGCCAGCAGCTTGTGGGACAAGAACACTGAAGCTTTCTTT. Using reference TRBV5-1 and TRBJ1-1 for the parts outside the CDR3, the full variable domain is KAGVTQTPRYLIKTRGQQVTLSCSPISGHRSVSWYQQTPGQGLQFLFEYFSETQRNKGNFPGRFSGRQFSNSRSEMNVSTLELGDSALYLCASSLWDKNTEAFFGQGTRLTVV.

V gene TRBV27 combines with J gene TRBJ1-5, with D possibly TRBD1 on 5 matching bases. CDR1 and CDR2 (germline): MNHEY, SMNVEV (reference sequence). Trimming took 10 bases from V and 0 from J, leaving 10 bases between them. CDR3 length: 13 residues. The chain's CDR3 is CATGGNSNQPQHF. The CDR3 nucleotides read TGTGCCACCGGGGGAAATAGCAATCAGCCCCAGCATTTT.

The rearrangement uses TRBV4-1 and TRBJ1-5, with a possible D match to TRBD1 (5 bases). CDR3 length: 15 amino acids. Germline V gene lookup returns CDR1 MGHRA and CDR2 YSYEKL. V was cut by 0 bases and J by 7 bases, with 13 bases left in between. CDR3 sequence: CASSQEWAGRQPQHF. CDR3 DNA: TGCGCCAGCAGCCAAGAATGGGCAGGGAGGCAGCCCCAGCATTTT.

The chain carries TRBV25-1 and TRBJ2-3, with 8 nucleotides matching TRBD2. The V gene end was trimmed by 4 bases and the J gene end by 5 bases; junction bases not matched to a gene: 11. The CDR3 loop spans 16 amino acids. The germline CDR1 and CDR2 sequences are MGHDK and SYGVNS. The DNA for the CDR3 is TGTGCCAGCAGTGCCCACTTTAGCGGGGCCGTAGATACGCAGTATTTT. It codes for CASSAHFSGAVDTQYF.

The CDR3 here is CASSPGGDLPSQYF. CDR3 sequence (DNA): TGTGCCAGCAGCCCAGGGGGGGACCTACCCTCCCAGTACTTC. The chain links TRBV7-7 to TRBJ2-5; D possibly matches TRBD1 or TRBD2 (7 bases each). Germline V gene data show CDR1 as SSHAT and CDR2 as FNYEAQ (reference sequence). The CDR3 has 14 residues. Trimming left V 5 bases short and J 9 bases short, with 19 bases between.

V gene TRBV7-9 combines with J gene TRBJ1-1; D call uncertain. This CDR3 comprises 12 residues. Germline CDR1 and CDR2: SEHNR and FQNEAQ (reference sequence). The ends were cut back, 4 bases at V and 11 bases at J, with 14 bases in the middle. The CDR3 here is CASSSAGAGAFF. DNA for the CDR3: TGTGCCAGCAGCTCGGCAGGCGCGGGGGCTTTCTTT.

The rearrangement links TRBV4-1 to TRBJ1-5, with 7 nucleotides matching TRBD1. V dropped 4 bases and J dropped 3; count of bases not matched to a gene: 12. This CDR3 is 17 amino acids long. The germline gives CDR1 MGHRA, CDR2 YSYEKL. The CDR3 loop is CASSPHLGGQANQPQHF. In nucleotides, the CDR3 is TGCGCCAGCAGCCCCCATCTGGGAGGACAGGCCAATCAGCCCCAGCATTTT.

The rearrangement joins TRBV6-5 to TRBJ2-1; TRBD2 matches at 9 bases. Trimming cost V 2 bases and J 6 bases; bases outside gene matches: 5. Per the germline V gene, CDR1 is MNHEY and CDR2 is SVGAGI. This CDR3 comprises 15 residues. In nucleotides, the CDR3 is TGTGCCAGCAGTTACGCGGCGGGAGGGCCCAATGAGCAGTTCTTC. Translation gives CASSYAAGGPNEQFF.

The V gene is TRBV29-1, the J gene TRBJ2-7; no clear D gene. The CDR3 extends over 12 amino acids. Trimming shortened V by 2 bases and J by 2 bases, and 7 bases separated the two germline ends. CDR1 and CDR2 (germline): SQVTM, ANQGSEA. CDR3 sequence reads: CSVEYEAYEQYF. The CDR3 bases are TGCAGCGTTGAATACGAGGCCTACGAGCAGTACTTC.